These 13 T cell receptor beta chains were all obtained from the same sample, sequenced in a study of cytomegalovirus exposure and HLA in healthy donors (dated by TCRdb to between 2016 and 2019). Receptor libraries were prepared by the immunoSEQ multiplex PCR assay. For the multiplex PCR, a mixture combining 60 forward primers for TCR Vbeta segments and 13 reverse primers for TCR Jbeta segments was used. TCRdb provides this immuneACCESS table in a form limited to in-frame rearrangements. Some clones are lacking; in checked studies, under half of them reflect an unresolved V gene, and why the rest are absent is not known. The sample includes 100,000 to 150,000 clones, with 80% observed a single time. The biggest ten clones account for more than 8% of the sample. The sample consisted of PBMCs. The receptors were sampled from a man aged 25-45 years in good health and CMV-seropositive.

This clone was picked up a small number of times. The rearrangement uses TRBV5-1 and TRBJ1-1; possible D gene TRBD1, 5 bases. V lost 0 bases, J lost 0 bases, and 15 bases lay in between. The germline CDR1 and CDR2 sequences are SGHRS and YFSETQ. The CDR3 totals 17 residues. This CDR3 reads CASSLEGVGVMNTEAFF. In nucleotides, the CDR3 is TGCGCCAGCAGCTTGGAAGGGGTCGGAGTCATGAACACTGAAGCTTTCTTT.

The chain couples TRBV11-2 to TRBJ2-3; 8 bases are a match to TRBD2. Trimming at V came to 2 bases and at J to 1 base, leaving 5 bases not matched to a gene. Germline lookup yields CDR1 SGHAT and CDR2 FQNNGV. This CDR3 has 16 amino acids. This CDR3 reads CASSLSPGGGTDTQYF. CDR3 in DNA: TGTGCCAGCAGCTTATCGCCCGGGGGGGGCACAGATACGCAGTATTTT.

For the CDR3, the DNA is TGTGCCAGCAGCGTAGCACCAGGCAACAATGAGCAGTTCTTC. Encoded protein: CASSVAPGNNEQFF. V is TRBV9 and J is TRBJ2-1, with no clear D. CDR3 length equals 14 residues. V was pared by 0 bases and J by 5 bases, with 9 bases between. Germline V CDR1 and CDR2: SGDLS, YYNGEE. The variable domain in full, with the rest retrieved from reference TRBV9 and TRBJ2-1, is DSGVTQTPKHLITATGQRVTLRCSPRSGDLSVYWYQQSLDQGLQFLIQYYNGEERAKGNILERFSAQQFPDLHSELNLSSLELGDSALYFCASSVAPGNNEQFFGPGTRLTVL.

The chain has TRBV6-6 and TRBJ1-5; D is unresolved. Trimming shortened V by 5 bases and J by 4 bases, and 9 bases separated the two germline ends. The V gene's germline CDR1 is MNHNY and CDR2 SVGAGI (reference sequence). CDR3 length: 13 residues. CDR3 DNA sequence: TGTGCCAGCAGTCCCTCACTTAATCAGCCCCAGCATTTT. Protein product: CASSPSLNQPQHF.

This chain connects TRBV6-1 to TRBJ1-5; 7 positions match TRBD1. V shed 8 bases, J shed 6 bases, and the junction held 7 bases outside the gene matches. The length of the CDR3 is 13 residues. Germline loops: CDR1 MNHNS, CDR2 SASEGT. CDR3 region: CASSQGEAQPQHF. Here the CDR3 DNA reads TGTGCCAGCTCCCAGGGGGAGGCTCAGCCCCAGCATTTT.

CDR3 DNA: TGTGCCAGCAGCGTAGTCGCGGGGGGACCCAACGAGCAGTACTTC. It encodes CASSVVAGGPNEQYF. This sequence joins TRBV9 and TRBJ2-7, with 8 bases identical to TRBD2. The CDR3 is 15 amino acids. The J segment lost 5 bases and the V segment lost 0 bases, leaving 7 bases of the junction unmatched. Germline CDR1 is SGDLS and CDR2 is YYNGEE.

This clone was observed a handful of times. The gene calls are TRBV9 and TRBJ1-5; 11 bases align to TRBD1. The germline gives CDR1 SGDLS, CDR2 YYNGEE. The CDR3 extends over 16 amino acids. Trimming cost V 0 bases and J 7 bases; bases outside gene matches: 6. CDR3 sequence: CASSVEDRGLGQPQHF. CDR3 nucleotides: TGTGCCAGCAGCGTAGAGGACAGGGGGCTTGGCCAGCCCCAGCATTTT.

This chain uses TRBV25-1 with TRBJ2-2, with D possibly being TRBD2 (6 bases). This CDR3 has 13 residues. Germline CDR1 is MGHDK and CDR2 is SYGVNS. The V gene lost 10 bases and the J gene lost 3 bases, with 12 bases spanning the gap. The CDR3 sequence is CATQGGDTGELFF. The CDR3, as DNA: TGTGCCACCCAGGGAGGAGACACCGGGGAGCTGTTTTTT.

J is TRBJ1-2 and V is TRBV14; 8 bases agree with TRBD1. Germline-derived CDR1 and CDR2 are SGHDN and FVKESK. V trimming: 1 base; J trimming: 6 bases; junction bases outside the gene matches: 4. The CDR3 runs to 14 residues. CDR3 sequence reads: CASSQVDRGDGYTF. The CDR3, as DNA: TGTGCCAGCAGCCAAGTTGACAGGGGAGATGGCTACACCTTC.

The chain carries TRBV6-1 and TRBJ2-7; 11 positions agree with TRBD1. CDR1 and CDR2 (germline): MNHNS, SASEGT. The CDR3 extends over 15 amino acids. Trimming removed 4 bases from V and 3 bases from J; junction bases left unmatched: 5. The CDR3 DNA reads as TGTGCCAGCAGTGGGGGGACAGGGGGTTTCTACGAGCAGTACTTC. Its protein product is CASSGGTGGFYEQYF.

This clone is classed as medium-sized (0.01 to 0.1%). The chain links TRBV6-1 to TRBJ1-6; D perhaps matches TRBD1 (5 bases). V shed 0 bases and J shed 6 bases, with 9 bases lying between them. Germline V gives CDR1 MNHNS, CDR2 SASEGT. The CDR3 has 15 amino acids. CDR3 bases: TGTGCCAGCAGTGAAGCGGGGGAGGGTAATTCACCCCTCCACTTT. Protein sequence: CASSEAGEGNSPLHF.

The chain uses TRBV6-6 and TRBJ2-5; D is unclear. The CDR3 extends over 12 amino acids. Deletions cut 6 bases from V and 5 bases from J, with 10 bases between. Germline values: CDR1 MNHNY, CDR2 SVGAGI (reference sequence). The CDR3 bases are TGTGCCAGCAGGATATCAGCGGAGACCCAGTACTTC. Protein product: CASRISAETQYF.

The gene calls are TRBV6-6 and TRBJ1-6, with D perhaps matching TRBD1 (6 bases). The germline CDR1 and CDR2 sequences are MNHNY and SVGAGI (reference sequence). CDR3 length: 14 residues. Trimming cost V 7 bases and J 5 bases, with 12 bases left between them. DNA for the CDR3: TGTGCCAGCACCCTGGACAGTCATAATTCACCCCTCCACTTT. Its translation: CASTLDSHNSPLHF.